This T cell receptor beta chain is from a study of PD-1 blockade in classical Hodgkin lymphoma. Data came from immunoSEQ multiplex PCR; TCRdb stores just in-frame clones and leaves some out. The sample includes 25,000 to 35,000 clones, roughly 76% of them seen just once. Following autologous stem cell transplantation, relapse occurred in every patient, and exposure to brentuximab vedotin varied. The trim removed 4 bases at V and 6 bases at J, leaving 13 bases unmatched. The CDR3 extends over 17 amino acids. This clonotype was sampled from a human donor with classical Hodgkin lymphoma. Material: peripheral blood mononuclear cells (PBMCs), obtained before the second cycle of nivolumab. V and J are TRBV23-1 and TRBJ2-2; 8 bases align to TRBD1. TRBV23-1 qualifies as an ORF whose function is uncertain. For the CDR3, the DNA is TGCGCCAGCAGTCCCGGAAGGACAGGGAATACGGCCGGGGAGCTGTTTTTT. Protein: CASSPGRTGNTAGELFF.